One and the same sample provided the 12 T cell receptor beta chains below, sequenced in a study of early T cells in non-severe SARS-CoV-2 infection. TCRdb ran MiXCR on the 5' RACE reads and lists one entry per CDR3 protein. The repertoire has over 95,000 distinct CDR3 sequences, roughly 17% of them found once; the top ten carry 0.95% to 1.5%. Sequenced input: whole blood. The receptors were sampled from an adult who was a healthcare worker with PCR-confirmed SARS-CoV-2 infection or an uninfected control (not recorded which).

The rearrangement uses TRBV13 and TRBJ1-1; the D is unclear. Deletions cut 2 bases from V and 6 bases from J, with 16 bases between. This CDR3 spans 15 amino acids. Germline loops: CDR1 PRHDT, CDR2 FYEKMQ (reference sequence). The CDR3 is CASSLTSSPMSEAFF. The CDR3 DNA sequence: TGTGCCAGCAGCTTAACGAGTTCCCCAATGTCTGAAGCTTTCTTT.

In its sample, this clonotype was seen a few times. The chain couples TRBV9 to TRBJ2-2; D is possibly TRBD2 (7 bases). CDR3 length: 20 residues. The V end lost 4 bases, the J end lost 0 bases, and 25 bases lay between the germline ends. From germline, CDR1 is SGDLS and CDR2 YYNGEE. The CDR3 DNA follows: TGTGCCAGCAGCACCCCCAGTGGGGGGGGGCCCGGCGCGAACACCGGGGAGCTGTTTTTT. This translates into CASSTPSGGGPGANTGELFF.

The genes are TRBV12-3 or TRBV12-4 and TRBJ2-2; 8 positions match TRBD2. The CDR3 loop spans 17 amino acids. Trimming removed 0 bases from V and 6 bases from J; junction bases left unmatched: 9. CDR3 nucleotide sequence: TGTGCCAGCAGTTTAGCGCTAGGACTAGCCTCCTCCGGGGAGCTGTTTTTT. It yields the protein CASSLALGLASSGELFF.

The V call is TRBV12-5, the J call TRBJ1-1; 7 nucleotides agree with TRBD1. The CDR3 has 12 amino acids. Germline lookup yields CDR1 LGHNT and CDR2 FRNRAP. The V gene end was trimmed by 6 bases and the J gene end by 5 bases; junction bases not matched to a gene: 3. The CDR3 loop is CASGPGGTEAFF. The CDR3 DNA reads TGTGCTAGTGGCCCAGGGGGTACTGAAGCTTTCTTT.

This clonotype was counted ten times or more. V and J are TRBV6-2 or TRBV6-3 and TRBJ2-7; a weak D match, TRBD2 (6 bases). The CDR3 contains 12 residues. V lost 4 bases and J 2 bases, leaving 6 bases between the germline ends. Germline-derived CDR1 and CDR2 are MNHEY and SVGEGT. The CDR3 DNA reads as TGTGCCAGCAGTTCGGGGGCCTACGAGCAGTACTTC. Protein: CASSSGAYEQYF.

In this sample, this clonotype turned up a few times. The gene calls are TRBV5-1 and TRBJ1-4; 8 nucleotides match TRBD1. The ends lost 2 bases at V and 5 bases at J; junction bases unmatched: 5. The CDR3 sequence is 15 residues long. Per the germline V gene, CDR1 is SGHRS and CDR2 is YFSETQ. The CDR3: CASSFYGTGNEKLFF. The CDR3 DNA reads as TGCGCCAGCAGCTTCTACGGGACAGGAAATGAAAAACTGTTTTTT.

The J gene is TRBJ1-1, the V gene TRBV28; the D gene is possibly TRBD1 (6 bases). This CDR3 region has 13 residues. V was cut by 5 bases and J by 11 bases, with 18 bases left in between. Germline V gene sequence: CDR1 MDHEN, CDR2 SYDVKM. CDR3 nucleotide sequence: TGTGCCAGCAGTACAAAGATCGGGGGCCGGGCTTTCTTT. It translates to CASSTKIGGRAFF. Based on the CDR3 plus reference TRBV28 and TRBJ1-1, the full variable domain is DVKVTQSSRYLVKRTGEKVFLECVQDMDHENMFWYRQDPGLGLRLIYFSYDVKMKEKGDIPEGYSVSREKKERFSLILESASTNQTSMYLCASSTKIGGRAFFGQGTRLTVV.

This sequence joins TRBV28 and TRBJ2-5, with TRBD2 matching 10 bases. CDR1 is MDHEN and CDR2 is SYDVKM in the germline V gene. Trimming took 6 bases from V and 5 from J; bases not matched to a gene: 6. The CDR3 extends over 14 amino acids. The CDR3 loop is CASSTPSGGETQYF. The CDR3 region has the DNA TGTGCCAGCAGCACTCCTAGCGGGGGTGAGACCCAGTACTTC.

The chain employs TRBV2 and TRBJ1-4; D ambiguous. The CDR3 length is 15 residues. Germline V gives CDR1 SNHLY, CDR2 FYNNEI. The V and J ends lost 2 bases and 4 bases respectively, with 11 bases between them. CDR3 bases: TGTGCCAGCAGTGAAAAGCGGCTTGATAATGAAAAACTGTTTTTT. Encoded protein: CASSEKRLDNEKLFF.

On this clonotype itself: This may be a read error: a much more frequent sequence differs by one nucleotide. CDR3 protein: CASSSLAGESYNKQFF. The CDR3 bases are TGTGCCAGCAGCTCACTAGCGGGAGAGTCCTACAATAAGCAGTTCTTC. The chain has TRBV7-9 and TRBJ2-1, with 11 bases that match TRBD2. This CDR3 spans 16 amino acids. Germline V CDR1 and CDR2: SEHNR, FQNEAQ (reference sequence).

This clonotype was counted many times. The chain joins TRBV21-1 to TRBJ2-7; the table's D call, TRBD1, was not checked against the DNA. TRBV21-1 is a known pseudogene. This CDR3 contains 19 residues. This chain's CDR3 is CASSPLDRAIGHTSYEQYF. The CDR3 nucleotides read TGTGCCAGCAGCCCCCTGGACAGGGCGATCGGTCATACCTCCTACGAGCAGTACTTC.

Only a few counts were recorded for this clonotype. Here the CDR3 reads CASSPVSGSSYNEQFF. Here the CDR3 DNA reads TGCGCCAGCAGCCCGGTTAGCGGGAGCTCCTACAATGAGCAGTTCTTC. The chain couples TRBV5-1 to TRBJ2-1, with 9 bases that match TRBD2. The CDR3 runs to 16 residues. CDR1 and CDR2 (germline): SGHRS, YFSETQ. V lost 4 bases, J lost 0 bases, and 5 bases stayed unmatched.